A selection of T cell receptor beta chains follows, all from one sample in a study of cytotoxic CD8 clonotypes in ibrutinib-treated CLL. TCRdb's copy holds only in-frame clones and misses some; the assay was immunoSEQ multiplex PCR. The repertoire holds 200,000 to 250,000 clones, about three quarters seen once, with over 5.5% in the top ten. This specimen was PBMCs, taken after 12 months of ibrutinib treatment. Source of these receptors: a human donor with chronic lymphocytic leukemia. CDR3s include the opening cysteine and the closing phenylalanine or tryptophan. The order of the fields is CDR3 protein, CDR3 DNA, CDR3 length, D gene, clone size, V gene, J gene. D genes are given only for firm matches. The size field is filled for only some rows; it gives once, few, many or a size class.

CDR3: CSVEDWPYNEQFF
DNA: TGCAGCGTTGAAGATTGGCCGTACAATGAGCAGTTCTTC
length: 13
D: NA
size: NA
V: TRBV29-1
J: TRBJ2-1

CDR3: CSAGQGHEQYF
DNA: TGCAGCGCGGGACAGGGCCACGAGCAGTACTTC
length: 11
D: TRBD1
size: NA
V: TRBV29-1
J: TRBJ2-7

CDR3: CASSQDSVYYGYTF
DNA: TGCGCCAGCAGCCAAGATTCAGTCTACTATGGCTACACCTTC
length: 14
D: NA
size: few
V: TRBV4-1
J: TRBJ1-2

CDR3: CAWKRRELDYGYTF
DNA: TGTGCCTGGAAGCGGAGAGAATTGGACTATGGCTACACCTTC
length: 14
D: NA
size: NA
V: TRBV30
J: TRBJ1-2

CDR3: CASSALDPREQYF
DNA: TGTGCCAGCAGCGCCTTAGACCCGAGGGAGCAGTACTTC
length: 13
D: NA
size: NA
V: TRBV2
J: TRBJ2-7

CDR3: CASSNRQGLNTEAFF
DNA: TGCGCCAGCAGCAACCGACAGGGATTAAACACTGAAGCTTTCTTT
length: 15
D: TRBD1
size: NA
V: TRBV5-1
J: TRBJ1-1

CDR3: CASSIVTGGIQPQHF
DNA: TGTGCCAGTAGTATAGTAACAGGGGGCATTCAGCCCCAGCATTTT
length: 15
D: TRBD1
size: NA
V: TRBV19
J: TRBJ1-5

CDR3: CASSPRPPTEQYF
DNA: TGTGCCAGCAGCCCGAGGCCCCCAACGGAGCAGTACTTC
length: 13
D: NA
size: NA
V: TRBV11-2
J: TRBJ2-7

CDR3: CSVEVGNQPQHF
DNA: TGCAGCGTTGAGGTGGGGAATCAGCCCCAGCATTTT
length: 12
D: NA
size: NA
V: TRBV29-1
J: TRBJ1-5

CDR3: CASSLVRESPLYEQYF
DNA: TGTGCCAGCAGCTTAGTACGGGAGTCCCCCCTCTACGAGCAGTACTTC
length: 16
D: NA
size: NA
V: TRBV7-2
J: TRBJ2-7

CDR3: CASRLEGLGMNEQFF
DNA: TGTGCCAGCAGACTGGAAGGACTAGGCATGAATGAGCAGTTCTTC
length: 15
D: TRBD2
size: once
V: TRBV28
J: TRBJ2-1

CDR3: CASSPRTGGEDTQYF
DNA: TGCGCCAGCAGCCCCCGGACAGGCGGGGAGGATACGCAGTATTTT
length: 15
D: NA
size: NA
V: TRBV5-1
J: TRBJ2-3

CDR3: CASSQVIVGWVEKLFF
DNA: TGCGCCAGCAGCCAAGTTATTGTAGGGTGGGTTGAAAAACTGTTTTTT
length: 16
D: NA
size: NA
V: TRBV4-3
J: TRBJ1-4

CDR3: CASSQDARTGNEQYF
DNA: TGTGCCAGCAGCCAAGACGCGAGGACAGGGAACGAGCAGTACTTC
length: 15
D: TRBD1
size: few
V: TRBV4-2
J: TRBJ2-7

CDR3: CASSLGGGGAEAFF
DNA: TGTGCCAGCAGCTTAGGCGGAGGGGGTGCTGAAGCTTTCTTT
length: 14
D: NA
size: many
V: TRBV11-2
J: TRBJ1-1

CDR3: CASRRDPNTGELFF
DNA: TGTGCCAGCAGGCGCGACCCGAACACCGGGGAGCTGTTTTTT
length: 14
D: NA
size: NA
V: TRBV27
J: TRBJ2-2

CDR3: CSVATDQETQYF
DNA: TGCAGCGTTGCGACTGACCAAGAGACCCAGTACTTC
length: 12
D: NA
size: NA
V: TRBV29-1
J: TRBJ2-5

CDR3: CASSLADRYGYTF
DNA: TGCGCCAGCAGCTTGGCCGACAGATATGGCTACACCTTC
length: 13
D: NA
size: NA
V: TRBV5-1
J: TRBJ1-2

CDR3: CASHLPGQGLYGYTF
DNA: TGTGCCAGCCACCTCCCCGGACAGGGCCTCTATGGCTACACCTTC
length: 15
D: TRBD1
size: NA
V: TRBV6-6
J: TRBJ1-2

CDR3: CASSPPRGETQYF
DNA: TGTGCCAGCAGCCCGCCCCGCGGGGAGACCCAGTACTTC
length: 13
D: NA
size: NA
V: TRBV4-2
J: TRBJ2-5

CDR3: CASSLGGIGAYEQYF
DNA: TGTGCCAGCAGCTTAGGAGGTATCGGGGCCTACGAGCAGTACTTC
length: 15
D: NA
size: once
V: TRBV7-2
J: TRBJ2-7

CDR3: CASSPRRDRGGNQGTSLQPQHF
DNA: TGTGCCAGCTCACCCAGACGGGACAGGGGTGGAAACCAGGGCACATCTCTTCAGCCCCAGCATTTT
length: 22
D: TRBD1
size: NA
V: TRBV18
J: TRBJ1-5

CDR3: CSVQKVFAEAFF
DNA: TGCAGCGTACAAAAGGTTTTCGCTGAAGCTTTCTTT
length: 12
D: NA
size: NA
V: TRBV29-1
J: TRBJ1-1

CDR3: CATRTSGRGEQFF
DNA: TGCGCCACCCGGACTAGCGGGAGGGGTGAGCAGTTCTTC
length: 13
D: TRBD2
size: NA
V: TRBV10-2
J: TRBJ2-1

CDR3: CASSRLAGFTEQYF
DNA: TGTGCCAGCAGTCGACTAGCGGGGTTCACCGAGCAGTACTTC
length: 14
D: TRBD2
size: NA
V: TRBV2
J: TRBJ2-7

CDR3: CASSLKGLNSPLHF
DNA: TGTGCCAGCAGCTTAAAAGGGTTGAATTCACCCCTCCACTTT
length: 14
D: NA
size: NA
V: TRBV7-9
J: TRBJ1-6

CDR3: CASRDSNAYEQYF
DNA: TGTGCCAGCCGGGACAGTAATGCCTACGAGCAGTACTTC
length: 13
D: TRBD1
size: NA
V: TRBV6-1
J: TRBJ2-7

CDR3: CASSVSDLGYTEAFF
DNA: TGTGCCAGCAGCGTGTCGGACCTAGGGTACACTGAAGCTTTCTTT
length: 15
D: NA
size: NA
V: TRBV9
J: TRBJ1-1

CDR3: CASSESGGAIYGYTF
DNA: TGTGCCAGCAGTGAATCAGGGGGCGCGATCTATGGCTACACCTTC
length: 15
D: TRBD1
size: NA
V: TRBV6-1
J: TRBJ1-2

CDR3: CASSEAPQYEQYF
DNA: TGTGCCAGCAGTGAAGCGCCCCAGTACGAGCAGTACTTC
length: 13
D: NA
size: NA
V: TRBV2
J: TRBJ2-7

CDR3: CASSRDRGVAADTQYF
DNA: TGTGCCAGCAGCCGGGACAGGGGCGTCGCGGCAGATACGCAGTATTTT
length: 16
D: TRBD1
size: NA
V: TRBV7-8
J: TRBJ2-3

CDR3: CASSETAAEAFF
DNA: TGTGCCAGCAGCGAGACAGCCGCTGAAGCTTTCTTT
length: 12
D: NA
size: NA
V: TRBV6-1
J: TRBJ1-1

CDR3: CASSQQTGANYGYTF
DNA: TGTGCCAGCTCACAACAGACGGGAGCTAACTATGGCTACACCTTC
length: 15
D: NA
size: NA
V: TRBV18
J: TRBJ1-2

CDR3: CASSLSLGVGNQPQHF
DNA: TGTGCCAGCAGTTTATCATTGGGGGTAGGGAATCAGCCCCAGCATTTT
length: 16
D: NA
size: NA
V: TRBV28
J: TRBJ1-5

CDR3: CASIHRPQEDRF
DNA: TGTGCCAGTATCCACAGGCCGCAGGAGGACCGCTTC
length: 12
D: NA
size: few
V: TRBV5-8
J: TRBJ2-7

CDR3: CASSMGQFYGYTF
DNA: TGTGCCAGTAGTATGGGACAGTTTTATGGCTACACCTTC
length: 13
D: TRBD1
size: NA
V: TRBV19
J: TRBJ1-2

CDR3: CASSVVGGGWSNQPQHF
DNA: TGTGCCAGCAGCGTAGTGGGGGGGGGCTGGAGCAATCAGCCCCAGCATTTT
length: 17
D: NA
size: once
V: TRBV9
J: TRBJ1-5

CDR3: CASSEALHGGKYEQYF
DNA: TGTGCCAGCAGTGAAGCGCTTCATGGAGGGAAGTACGAGCAGTACTTC
length: 16
D: NA
size: NA
V: TRBV6-1
J: TRBJ2-7

CDR3: CASSDRRETQYF
DNA: TGTGCCAGCAGTGATAGGCGGGAGACCCAGTACTTC
length: 12
D: NA
size: NA
V: TRBV2
J: TRBJ2-5

CDR3: CSVVPAGLSNQPQHF
DNA: TGCAGCGTTGTCCCAGCAGGACTTAGCAATCAGCCCCAGCATTTT
length: 15
D: NA
size: NA
V: TRBV29-1
J: TRBJ1-5

CDR3: CASSLVAGATDTQYF
DNA: TGTGCCAGCAGCTTAGTCGCGGGAGCCACAGATACGCAGTATTTT
length: 15
D: TRBD2
size: NA
V: TRBV7-2
J: TRBJ2-3

CDR3: CASGRGRLNTEAFF
DNA: TGTGCTAGTGGCCGCGGACGGCTAAACACTGAAGCTTTCTTT
length: 14
D: NA
size: NA
V: TRBV12-5
J: TRBJ1-1

CDR3: CASSGTQGPNSPLHF
DNA: TGTGCCAGCAGCGGTACTCAGGGACCTAATTCACCCCTCCACTTT
length: 15
D: NA
size: NA
V: TRBV9
J: TRBJ1-6

CDR3: CASSQNVVLHF
DNA: TGTGCCAGCAGCCAAAATGTGGTGTTGCATTTT
length: 11
D: NA
size: NA
V: TRBV7-9
J: TRBJ1-5

CDR3: CASSPGVRQNTEAFF
DNA: TGTGCCAGCAGCCCGGGAGTGAGACAGAACACTGAAGCTTTCTTT
length: 15
D: NA
size: NA
V: TRBV5-6
J: TRBJ1-1

CDR3: CASSQEPGRDNEQFF
DNA: TGCGCCAGCAGCCAAGAGCCGGGCAGGGACAATGAGCAGTTCTTC
length: 15
D: NA
size: NA
V: TRBV4-3
J: TRBJ2-1

CDR3: CASRLDRDTEAFF
DNA: TGCGCCAGCAGACTGGACAGGGACACTGAAGCTTTCTTT
length: 13
D: TRBD1
size: NA
V: TRBV10-1
J: TRBJ1-1

CDR3: CASSSRPNRGDGYTF
DNA: TGTGCCAGCAGCTCTCGACCAAACAGGGGTGACGGCTACACCTTC
length: 15
D: TRBD1
size: NA
V: TRBV9
J: TRBJ1-2

CDR3: CASSLGSLETQYF
DNA: TGTGCCAGCAGTTTAGGTAGTCTCGAGACCCAGTACTTC
length: 13
D: NA
size: NA
V: TRBV28
J: TRBJ2-5

CDR3: CASRPLTGTRPYEQYF
DNA: TGTGCCAGCAGGCCCCTCACCGGGACGCGACCCTACGAGCAGTACTTC
length: 16
D: NA
size: NA
V: TRBV28
J: TRBJ2-7

CDR3: CATSRDKGYEQYF
DNA: TGTGCCACCAGCAGAGATAAAGGGTACGAGCAGTACTTC
length: 13
D: NA
size: few
V: TRBV15
J: TRBJ2-7

CDR3: CAWSVGRSTDTQYF
DNA: TGTGCCTGGAGTGTGGGCCGGAGCACAGATACGCAGTATTTT
length: 14
D: NA
size: NA
V: TRBV30
J: TRBJ2-3

CDR3: CAWTPPRGDLQYF
DNA: TGTGCCTGGACTCCTCCCCGGGGGGACCTTCAGTACTTC
length: 13
D: TRBD2
size: NA
V: TRBV30
J: TRBJ2-4

CDR3: CASSYLEGLFGEQYF
DNA: TGTGCCAGCAGTTACTTGGAAGGCCTGTTTGGTGAGCAGTACTTC
length: 15
D: NA
size: NA
V: TRBV6-5
J: TRBJ2-7

CDR3: CASSWGQGGPNEQFF
DNA: TGTGCCAGCAGCTGGGGACAGGGGGGGCCCAATGAGCAGTTCTTC
length: 15
D: TRBD1
size: NA
V: TRBV7-9
J: TRBJ2-1

CDR3: CASSVVTSNTGELFF
DNA: TGTGCCAGCAGCGTAGTAACATCGAACACCGGGGAGCTGTTTTTT
length: 15
D: NA
size: NA
V: TRBV9
J: TRBJ2-2

CDR3: CARSLKGTTGELFF
DNA: TGTGCCAGAAGCTTAAAGGGAACGACCGGGGAGCTGTTTTTT
length: 14
D: NA
size: once
V: TRBV7-5
J: TRBJ2-2

CDR3: CASSLQMSHSGTIEQFF
DNA: TGCGCCAGCAGCCTCCAAATGTCGCATAGCGGGACCATTGAGCAGTTCTTC
length: 17
D: TRBD2
size: NA
V: TRBV4-3
J: TRBJ2-1

CDR3: CASRFASGWESSYNEQFF
DNA: TGTGCCAGCAGGTTTGCTAGCGGGTGGGAGAGCTCCTACAATGAGCAGTTCTTC
length: 18
D: TRBD2
size: NA
V: TRBV2
J: TRBJ2-1

CDR3: CASSLGTWNTEAFF
DNA: TGCGCCAGCAGCTTGGGTACCTGGAACACTGAAGCTTTCTTT
length: 14
D: NA
size: NA
V: TRBV5-1
J: TRBJ1-1